This T cell receptor (beta chain) was found in a study of shared clonotypes between healthy human individuals. General study points: Rarefaction gave evidence that sorted-subset sequencing remained incomplete despite large depth. Some clonotypes were shared by all four sorted-subset donors, while others were not shared. The non-shared ones had lower generation probabilities than the shared ones.

As to this clone: Its antigen remains unknown.

In the authors' workflow: From ImmunoSEQ came sequences covering only the junction and carrying no quality scores, so filtering differed. Measured with immunoSEQ multiplex PCR; TCRdb has only the in-frame clones, and not every one. V, J and clone size derive from that table, while D and trimming were established from the DNA sequence. The sample consists of roughly 2.1 million clones, about 93% of them appearing once. The naive CD8 subset, CD45RO-negative cells positively selected for CCR7, excluded terminally differentiated effector memory CD45RA+ cells. This sequence originates from a man aged 18 to 30 in good health. Some clones in this sample may be carry-over from other donors' samples. The sequenced material came from naive CD8+ T cells from PBMCs.

The CDR3 DNA follows: TGTGCCAGCAGCTCGCCTGTGATGGGGCTTTCCTACGAGCAGTACTTC. This translates into CASSSPVMGLSYEQYF. The gene calls are TRBV7-2 and TRBJ2-7, with a weak D call TRBD1 (5 bases). V lost 4 bases to trimming and J lost 1 base, with 17 bases between them. Germline values: CDR1 SGHTA, CDR2 FQGNSA. CDR3 length: 16 amino acids. The entire variable domain, with the rest obtained from reference TRBV7-2 and TRBJ2-7, is as follows: GAGVSQSPSNKVTEKGKDVELRCDPISGHTALYWYRQSLGQGLEFLIYFQGNSAPDKSGLPSDRFSAERTGGSVSTLTIQRTQQEDSAVYLCASSSPVMGLSYEQYFGPGTRLTVT.